This T cell receptor beta chain comes out of a study of T cells in women clearing cervical HPV infection. Assay: immunoSEQ multiplex PCR; the TCRdb copy retains only in-frame clones and omits some. The sample data list around 46,000 clones. As regards this clone: The read ends 3 residues early relative to the CDR3; the germline J gene fills the gap.

Germline lookup yields CDR1 KGHSH and CDR2 LQKENI. CDR3 length: 15 amino acids. With 1 base removed from V and 6 bases from J, the gap between germline ends came to 12 bases. Specimen: blood buffy coat. The V and J genes are TRBV18 and TRBJ1-4, with a weak D call TRBD1 (5 bases). The clonotype was recovered from a woman between 18 and 70 years old with a cervical HPV16 infection that either progressed to CIN3+ or cleared (not recorded which). The sequenced part of the CDR3 DNA is TGTGCCAGCTCACCACGGGGGGGGTCGGATGAAAAA. It yields the protein CASSPRGGSDEK. The CDR3 in its entirety is CASSPRGGSDEKLFF.